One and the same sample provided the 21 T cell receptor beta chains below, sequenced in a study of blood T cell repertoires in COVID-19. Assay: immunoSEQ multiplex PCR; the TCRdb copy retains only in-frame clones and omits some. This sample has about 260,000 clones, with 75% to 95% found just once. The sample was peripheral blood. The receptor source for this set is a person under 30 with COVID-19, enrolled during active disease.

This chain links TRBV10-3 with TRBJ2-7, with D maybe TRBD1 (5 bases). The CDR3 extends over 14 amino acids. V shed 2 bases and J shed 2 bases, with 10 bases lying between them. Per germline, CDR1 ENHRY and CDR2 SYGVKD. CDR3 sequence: CAISEQGTTYEQYF. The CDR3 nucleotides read TGTGCCATCAGTGAGCAGGGAACTACCTACGAGCAGTACTTC.

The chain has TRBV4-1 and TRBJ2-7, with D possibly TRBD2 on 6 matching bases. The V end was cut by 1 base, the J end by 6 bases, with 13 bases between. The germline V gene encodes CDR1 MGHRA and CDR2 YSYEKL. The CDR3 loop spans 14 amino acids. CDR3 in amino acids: CASSQVGLASEQYF. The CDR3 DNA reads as TGCGCCAGCAGCCAAGTTGGTCTAGCGAGCGAGCAGTACTTC.

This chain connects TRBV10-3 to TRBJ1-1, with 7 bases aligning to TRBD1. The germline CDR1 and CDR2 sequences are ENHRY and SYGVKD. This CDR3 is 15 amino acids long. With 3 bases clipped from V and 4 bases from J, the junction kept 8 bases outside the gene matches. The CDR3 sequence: CAISDRQGGGTEAFF. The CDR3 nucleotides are TGTGCCATCAGTGACAGACAGGGCGGTGGCACTGAAGCTTTCTTT.

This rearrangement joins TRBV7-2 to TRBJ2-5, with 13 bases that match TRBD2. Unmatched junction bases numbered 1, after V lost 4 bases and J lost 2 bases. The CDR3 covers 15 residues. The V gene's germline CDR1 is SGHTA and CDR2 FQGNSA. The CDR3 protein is CASSWTSGSQETQYF. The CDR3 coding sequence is TGTGCCAGCAGCTGGACTAGCGGGAGTCAAGAGACCCAGTACTTC.

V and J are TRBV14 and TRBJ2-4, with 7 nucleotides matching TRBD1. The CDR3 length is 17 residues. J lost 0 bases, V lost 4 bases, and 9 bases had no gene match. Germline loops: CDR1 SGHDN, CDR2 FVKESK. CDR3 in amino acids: CASSPLTGALAKNIQYF. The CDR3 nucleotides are TGTGCCAGCAGCCCCCTCACAGGGGCACTAGCCAAAAACATTCAGTACTTC. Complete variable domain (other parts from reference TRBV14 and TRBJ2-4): EAGVTQFPSHSVIEKGQTVTLRCDPISGHDNLYWYRRVMGKEIKFLLHFVKESKQDESGMPNNRFLAERTGGTYSTLKVQPAELEDSGVYFCASSPLTGALAKNIQYFGAGTRLSVL.

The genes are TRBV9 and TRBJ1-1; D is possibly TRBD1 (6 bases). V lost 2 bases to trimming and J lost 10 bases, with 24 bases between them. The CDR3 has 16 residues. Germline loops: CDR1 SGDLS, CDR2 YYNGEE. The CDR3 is CASSVDPGQLGDGAFF. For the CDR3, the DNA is TGTGCCAGCAGCGTCGACCCTGGACAGTTGGGAGATGGAGCTTTCTTT.

CDR3 in DNA: TGTGCCAGCAAAGTACTAGCAGGTACTTCCGAGCAGTACTTC. This gives the protein CASKVLAGTSEQYF. This chain joins TRBV6-5 and TRBJ2-7; the D gene is possibly TRBD2 (6 bases). The CDR3 sequence is 14 residues long. Trimming removed 7 bases at V and 6 bases at J, with 19 bases between. Looked up from germline, CDR1 is MNHEY and CDR2 is SVGAGI.

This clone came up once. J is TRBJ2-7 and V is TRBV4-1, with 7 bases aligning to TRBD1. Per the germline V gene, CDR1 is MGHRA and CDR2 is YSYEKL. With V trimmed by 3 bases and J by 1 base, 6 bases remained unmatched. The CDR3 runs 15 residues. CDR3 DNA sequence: TGCGCCAGCAGCCACCGGGACAGTGGATCCTACGAGCAGTACTTC. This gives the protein CASSHRDSGSYEQYF.

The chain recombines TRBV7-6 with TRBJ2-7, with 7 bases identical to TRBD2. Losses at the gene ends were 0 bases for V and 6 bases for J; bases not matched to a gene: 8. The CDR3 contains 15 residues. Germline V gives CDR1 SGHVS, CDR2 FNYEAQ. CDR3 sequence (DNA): TGTGCCAGCAGCTTAGCATTAGCGGGCCCCTCCGAGCAGTACTTC. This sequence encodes CASSLALAGPSEQYF.

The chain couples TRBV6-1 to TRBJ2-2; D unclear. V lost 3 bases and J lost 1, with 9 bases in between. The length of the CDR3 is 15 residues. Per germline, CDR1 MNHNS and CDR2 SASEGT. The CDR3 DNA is TGTGCCAGCAGTGAGGAGCGATGGAACACCGGGGAGCTGTTTTTT. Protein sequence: CASSEERWNTGELFF.

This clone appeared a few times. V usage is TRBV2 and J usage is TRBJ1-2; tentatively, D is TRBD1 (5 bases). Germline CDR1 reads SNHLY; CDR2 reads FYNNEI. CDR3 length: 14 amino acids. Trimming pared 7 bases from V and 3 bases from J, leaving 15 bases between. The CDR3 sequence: CASKIGRVDYGYTF. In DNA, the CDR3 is TGTGCCAGCAAGATCGGCAGGGTTGACTATGGCTACACCTTC.

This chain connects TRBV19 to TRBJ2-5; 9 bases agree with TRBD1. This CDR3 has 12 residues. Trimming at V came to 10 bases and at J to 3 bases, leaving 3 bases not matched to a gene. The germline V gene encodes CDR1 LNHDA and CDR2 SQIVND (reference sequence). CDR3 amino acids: CATRQGEETQYF. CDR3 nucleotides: TGTGCCACCAGACAGGGGGAAGAGACCCAGTACTTC.

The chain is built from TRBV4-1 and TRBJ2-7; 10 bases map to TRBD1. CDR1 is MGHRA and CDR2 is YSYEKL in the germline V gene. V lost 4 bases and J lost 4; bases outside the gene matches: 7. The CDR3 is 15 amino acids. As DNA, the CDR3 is TGCGCCAGCAGCCCAGGAGGGACAGGGGTTTACGAGCAGTACTTC. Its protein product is CASSPGGTGVYEQYF.

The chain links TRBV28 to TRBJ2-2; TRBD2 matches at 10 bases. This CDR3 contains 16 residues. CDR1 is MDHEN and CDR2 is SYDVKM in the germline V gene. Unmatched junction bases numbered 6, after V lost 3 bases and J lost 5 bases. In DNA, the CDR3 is TGTGCCAGCAGTTTGAGTAGCGGGAGGAAAACCGGGGAGCTGTTTTTT. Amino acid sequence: CASSLSSGRKTGELFF.

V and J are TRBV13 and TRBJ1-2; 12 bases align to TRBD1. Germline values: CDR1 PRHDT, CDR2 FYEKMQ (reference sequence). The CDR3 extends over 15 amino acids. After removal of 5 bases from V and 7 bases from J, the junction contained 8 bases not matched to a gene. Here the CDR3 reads CASSRWDRGPSGYTF. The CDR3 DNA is TGTGCCAGCAGCCGATGGGACAGGGGGCCCTCTGGCTACACCTTC.

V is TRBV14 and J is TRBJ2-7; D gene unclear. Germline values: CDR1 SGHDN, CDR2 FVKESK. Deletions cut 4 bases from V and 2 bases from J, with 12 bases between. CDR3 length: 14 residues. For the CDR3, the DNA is TGTGCCAGCAGCCTCTCGGCGGAGCCCTACGAGCAGTACTTC. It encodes CASSLSAEPYEQYF.

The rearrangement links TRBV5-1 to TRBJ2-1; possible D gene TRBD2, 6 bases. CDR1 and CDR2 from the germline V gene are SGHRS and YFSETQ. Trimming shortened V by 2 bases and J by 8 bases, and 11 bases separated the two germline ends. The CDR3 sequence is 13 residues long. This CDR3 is CASSFLASDEQFF. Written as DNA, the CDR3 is TGCGCCAGCAGCTTCCTAGCGAGCGATGAGCAGTTCTTC.

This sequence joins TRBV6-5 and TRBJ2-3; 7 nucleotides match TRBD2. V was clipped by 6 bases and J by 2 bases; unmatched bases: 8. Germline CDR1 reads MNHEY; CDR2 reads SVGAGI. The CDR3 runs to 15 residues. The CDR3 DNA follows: TGTGCCAGCAGAGGGGACGGGGGGATCACAGATACGCAGTATTTT. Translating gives CASRGDGGITDTQYF.

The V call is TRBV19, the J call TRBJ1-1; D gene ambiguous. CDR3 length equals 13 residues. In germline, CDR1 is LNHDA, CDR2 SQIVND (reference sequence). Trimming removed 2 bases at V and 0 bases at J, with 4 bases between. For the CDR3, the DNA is TGTGCCAGTAGTATACAGATGAACACTGAAGCTTTCTTT. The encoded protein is CASSIQMNTEAFF.

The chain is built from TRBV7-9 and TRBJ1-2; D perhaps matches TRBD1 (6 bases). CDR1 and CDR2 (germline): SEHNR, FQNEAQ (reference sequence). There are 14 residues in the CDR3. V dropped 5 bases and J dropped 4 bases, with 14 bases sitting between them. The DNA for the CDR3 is TGTGCCAGCAGCCCATCCGGGGACATCTATGGCTACACCTTC. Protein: CASSPSGDIYGYTF.

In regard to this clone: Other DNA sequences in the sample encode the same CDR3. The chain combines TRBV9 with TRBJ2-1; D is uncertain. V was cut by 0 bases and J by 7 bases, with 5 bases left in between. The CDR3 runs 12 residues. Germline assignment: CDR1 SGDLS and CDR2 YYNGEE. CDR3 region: CASSVAPNEQFF. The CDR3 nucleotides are TGTGCCAGCAGCGTAGCCCCGAATGAGCAGTTCTTC.